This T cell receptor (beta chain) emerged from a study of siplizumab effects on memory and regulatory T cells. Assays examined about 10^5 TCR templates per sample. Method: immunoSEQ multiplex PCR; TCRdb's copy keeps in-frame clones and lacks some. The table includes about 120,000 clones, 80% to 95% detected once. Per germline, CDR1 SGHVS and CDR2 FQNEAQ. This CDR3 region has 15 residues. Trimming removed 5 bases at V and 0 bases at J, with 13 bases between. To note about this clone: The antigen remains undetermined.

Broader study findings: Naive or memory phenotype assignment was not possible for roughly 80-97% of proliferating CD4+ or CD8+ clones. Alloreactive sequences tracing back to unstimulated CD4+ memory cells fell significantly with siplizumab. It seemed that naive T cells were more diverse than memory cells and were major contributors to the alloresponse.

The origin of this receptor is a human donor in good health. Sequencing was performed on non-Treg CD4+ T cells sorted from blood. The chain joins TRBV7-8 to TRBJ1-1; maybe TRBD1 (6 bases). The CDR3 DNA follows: TGTGCCAGCAGCCAAACAGGGAAATTGAACACTGAAGCTTTCTTT. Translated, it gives CASSQTGKLNTEAFF.